Presented here are 20 T cell receptor beta chains from one specimen sequenced in a study of identical twins. One entry per CDR3 protein results from TCRdb running MiXCR on the 5' RACE reads. The data hold under 1 million distinct CDR3 sequences, with about 12% observed a single time. The same sample was also used in a study of yellow fever vaccine responses in identical twins.

Sequencing was carried out using PBMCs. The receptors derive from a young woman in good health.

This rearrangement joins TRBV20-1 to TRBJ2-7; 8 nucleotides line up with TRBD2. There are 16 residues in the CDR3. The V gene end was trimmed by 3 bases and the J gene end by 3 bases; junction bases not matched to a gene: 13. Germline lookup yields CDR1 DFQATT and CDR2 SNEGSKA (reference sequence). CDR3 sequence reads: CSARALAGTTFYEQYV. The CDR3 DNA is TGCAGTGCTAGGGCGTTAGCGGGGACGACTTTCTACGAGCAGTACGTC.

This rearrangement joins TRBV11-2 to TRBJ2-1; 9 positions match TRBD2. V trimming: 6 bases; J trimming: 0 bases; junction bases outside the gene matches: 12. The CDR3 runs 18 residues. Germline CDR1 SGHAT, CDR2 FQNNGV. This CDR3 is CASSAGAGGFSSYNEQFF. In DNA form, the CDR3 reads TGTGCCAGCAGTGCGGGAGCGGGAGGTTTTAGCTCCTACAATGAGCAGTTCTTC.

The gene calls are TRBV18 and TRBJ2-1; 11 bases match TRBD1. The length of the CDR3 is 16 residues. The V gene end was trimmed by 3 bases and the J gene end by 3 bases; junction bases not matched to a gene: 4. CDR1 is KGHSH and CDR2 is LQKENI in the germline V gene. In DNA form, the CDR3 reads TGTGCCAGCTCACCTTCGGACAGGGGGCTCTACAATGAGCAGTTCTTC. This sequence encodes CASSPSDRGLYNEQFF.

This clonotype showed up just a few times. The CDR3 region is CATSGTGYEKLFF. The CDR3 coding sequence is TGTGCCACCAGCGGGACAGGGTATGAAAAACTGTTTTTT. The rearrangement uses TRBV15 and TRBJ1-4; 9 positions match TRBD1. CDR3 length equals 13 residues. Germline CDR1 LNHNV, CDR2 YYDKDF (reference sequence). V lost 5 bases to trimming and J lost 6 bases; unmatched junction nucleotides: 1.

This clonotype appeared a few times. The chain joins TRBV7-9 to TRBJ1-1; no definite D call. The germline V and J ends were trimmed by 1 base and 2 bases, with 8 bases remaining between them. CDR1 and CDR2 from the germline V gene are SEHNR and FQNEAQ (reference sequence). The CDR3 covers 14 residues. The CDR3 loop is CASSLGNRNTEAFF. CDR3 DNA sequence: TGTGCCAGCAGCTTAGGTAACAGAAACACTGAAGCTTTCTTT.

This clonotype was counted once. The chain couples TRBV9 to TRBJ2-7; D might be TRBD2 (6 bases). This CDR3 has 13 amino acids. Trimming removed 2 bases from V and 7 bases from J, with 13 bases in between. Germline assignment: CDR1 SGDLS and CDR2 YYNGEE. The CDR3 here is CASSVDYLGEQYF. The CDR3 DNA is TGTGCCAGCAGCGTGGACTACCTCGGAGAGCAGTACTTC.

V and J are TRBV6-1 and TRBJ2-1, with 16 bases fitting TRBD2. Germline trimming cut 2 bases from V and 0 bases from J; bases unmatched to any gene: 7. Germline V gives CDR1 MNHNS, CDR2 SASEGT. This CDR3 is built from 20 residues. CDR3 nucleotide sequence: TGTGCCAGCAGTGAATTCGTGGGACTAGCGGGAGGGCCCTCCTACAATGAGCAGTTCTTC. As protein: CASSEFVGLAGGPSYNEQFF.

The V call is TRBV4-2, the J call TRBJ1-4, with D hard to call. Deletions cut 6 bases from V and 2 bases from J, with 13 bases between. The CDR3 covers 15 residues. The V gene's germline CDR1 is LGHNA and CDR2 YNFKEQ. CDR3 bases: TGTGCCAGCAGGGGTTCGGAAGTTACTAATGAAAAACTGTTTTTT. It codes for CASRGSEVTNEKLFF.

This clonotype was counted between two and nine times. This chain uses TRBV2 with TRBJ2-5; 11 bases are shared with TRBD2. Germline loops: CDR1 SNHLY, CDR2 FYNNEI. Trimming removed 3 bases from V and 0 bases from J; junction bases left unmatched: 3. The CDR3 runs 16 residues. In DNA form, the CDR3 reads TGTGCCAGCAGTGAGGGACTAGCGGCGTACCAAGAGACCCAGTACTTC. Translation: CASSEGLAAYQETQYF.

This clonotype was seen a few times. The gene calls are TRBV5-1 and TRBJ2-3; 10 bases align to TRBD2. This CDR3 contains 17 residues. V lost 4 bases, J lost 1 base, and 9 bases stayed unmatched. Germline CDR1 and CDR2: SGHRS and YFSETQ. The CDR3 here is CASSTYTGTSGTDTQYF. Here the CDR3 DNA reads TGCGCCAGCAGCACCTACACCGGGACTAGCGGCACAGATACGCAGTATTTT.

This clonotype was seen more than once but under ten times. The V and J genes are TRBV27 and TRBJ2-7; the match to TRBD2 covers 8 bases. CDR3 length: 12 residues. Trimming removed 11 bases from V and 4 bases from J; junction bases left unmatched: 7. CDR1 and CDR2 from the germline V gene are MNHEY and SMNVEV (reference sequence). The DNA of the CDR3 is TGTGCCCCTCCCGGCGGGGGGTACGAGCAGTACTTC. Encoded protein: CAPPGGGYEQYF.

This clonotype was seen at least ten times. The gene calls are TRBV12-3 or TRBV12-4 and TRBJ1-1; TRBD1 matches at 10 bases. The CDR3 has 17 amino acids. V lost 5 bases, J lost 0 bases, and 9 bases stayed unmatched. The CDR3 region is CASSDIDRGQVNTEAFF. CDR3 sequence (DNA): TGTGCCAGCAGTGACATCGACAGGGGGCAAGTGAACACTGAAGCTTTCTTT.

The chain has TRBV12-3 or TRBV12-4 and TRBJ2-7, with 10 bases lining up with TRBD2. V lost 2 bases and J lost 3; bases outside the gene matches: 7. The CDR3 consists of 16 residues. CDR3 amino acids: CASSLRGLAGDYEQYF. Written as DNA, the CDR3 is TGTGCCAGCAGTTTAAGGGGCCTAGCGGGGGACTACGAGCAGTACTTC.

The J gene is TRBJ2-7, the V gene TRBV4-2; 7 bases match TRBD1. V trimming: 2 bases; J trimming: 4 bases; junction bases outside the gene matches: 5. The CDR3 spans 14 residues. Germline CDR1 and CDR2: LGHNA and YNFKEQ. CDR3 sequence (DNA): TGTGCCAGCAGCCAAAGGGACAGAAAATACGAGCAGTACGTC. This translates into CASSQRDRKYEQYV.

This chain uses TRBV7-6 with TRBJ2-2; no reliable D call. The CDR3 is 12 amino acids. Trimming took 5 bases from V and 5 from J, leaving 6 bases between them. Germline V gene sequence: CDR1 SGHVS, CDR2 FNYEAQ. The DNA of the CDR3 is TGTGCCAGCAGCCACTCTACCGGGGAGCTGTTTTTT. It is translated as CASSHSTGELFF.

This clonotype was seen a few times. CDR3 residues: CASSVGDLAKNIQYF. The CDR3 DNA follows: TGTGCCAGCAGTGTAGGTGACCTAGCCAAAAACATTCAGTACTTC. The rearrangement uses TRBV6-1 and TRBJ2-4; no firm D call. Trimming left V 4 bases short and J 0 bases short, with 10 bases between. CDR1 MNHNS and CDR2 SASEGT come from the germline V gene. The CDR3 runs 15 residues.

This clonotype was detected ten times or more. The chain links TRBV10-3 to TRBJ1-1; 8 bases match TRBD1. Germline CDR1 is ENHRY and CDR2 is SYGVKD. V shed 4 bases, J shed 7 bases, and the junction held 17 bases outside the gene matches. The CDR3 consists of 17 residues. CDR3 in amino acids: CAISGIIPTGEQGEAFF. DNA of the CDR3: TGTGCCATCAGTGGGATTATACCGACAGGGGAGCAGGGTGAAGCTTTCTTT.

The V call is TRBV28, the J call TRBJ1-5; D unresolved. Between the trimmed V and J ends, which lost 8 bases and 2 bases, there was a span of 13 bases. This CDR3 region has 14 residues. Germline-derived CDR1 and CDR2 are MDHEN and SYDVKM. CDR3 amino acids: CASLWGSGNQPQHF. The CDR3 DNA sequence: TGTGCCAGCCTGTGGGGATCTGGCAATCAGCCCCAGCATTTT.

This clonotype has more than one count but fewer than ten. The chain employs TRBV6-1 and TRBJ2-7; D is unresolved. The germline V gene has CDR1 MNHNS and CDR2 SASEGT. With 7 bases removed from V and 0 bases from J, the gap between germline ends came to 16 bases. This CDR3 is built from 15 residues. CDR3 sequence (DNA): TGTGCCAGCACCAAACAGAAGACCAGCTCCTACGAGCAGTACGTC. This encodes CASTKQKTSSYEQYV.

The chain combines TRBV6-1 with TRBJ2-1; D is possibly TRBD1 or TRBD2 (5 bases each). With 7 bases removed from V and 4 bases from J, the gap between germline ends came to 20 bases. The CDR3 loop spans 16 amino acids. From germline, CDR1 is MNHNS and CDR2 SASEGT. CDR3 DNA sequence: TGTGCCAGCAACTATCATGAGGGGCACCTTTACAATGAGCAGTTCTTC. It translates to CASNYHEGHLYNEQFF.